These T cell receptor beta chains were read from a single sample in a study of blood T cell repertoires in COVID-19. Clones were read by immunoSEQ multiplex PCR, and TCRdb kept only the in-frame ones, dropping some. Of 210,000 or so clones listed, more than 80% are singletons. The sequenced material came from peripheral blood. The receptors come from a woman aged 80 or over with acute or convalescent COVID-19. CDR3s include the opening cysteine and the closing phenylalanine or tryptophan. The D gene is left open where the match is weak. Clone size is not always given. Where it is, it says once, few, many or a class for expanded clones.

D	V	J	size	DNA	CDR3
TRBD1	TRBV2	TRBJ1-2	-	TGTGCCAGCAGTGGTGCCCCGTCGGGGGACAGGGGCTACACCTTC	CASSGAPSGDRGYTF
TRBD1	TRBV7-2	TRBJ2-5	-	TGTGCCAGCAGCGCGTACGACAGGGGCCAAGAGACCCAGTACTTC	CASSAYDRGQETQYF
-	TRBV11-1	TRBJ2-7	-	TGTGCCAGCAGCTTAGGACAGCGCGAGGCGCAGTACTTC	CASSLGQREAQYF
TRBD1	TRBV18	TRBJ2-3	-	TGTGCCAGCTCAAGACAGGGGGCGCTCGGAGATACGCAGTATTTT	CASSRQGALGDTQYF
-	TRBV19	TRBJ1-3	-	TGTGCCAGTAGTATAGGGAGCACCCCAGGAAACACCATATATTTT	CASSIGSTPGNTIYF
-	TRBV30	TRBJ1-6	-	TGTGCTTTACAGGGTATGGATTCACCCCTCCACTTT	CALQGMDSPLHF
-	TRBV3-1/TRBV3-2	TRBJ1-6	once	TGTGCCAGCAGCCAAGTTCCCAAGAAGCGGCAGTTTAATTCACCCCTCCACTTT	CASSQVPKKRQFNSPLHF
-	TRBV6-4	TRBJ1-1	-	TGTGCCAGCAGTGGATATCAGGGAAGTGAAGCTTTCTTT	CASSGYQGSEAFF
-	TRBV3-1/TRBV3-2	TRBJ1-5	-	TGTGCCAGCAGCCAAGATCTGTCCGGCAATCAGCCCCAGCATTTT	CASSQDLSGNQPQHF
TRBD2	TRBV9	TRBJ2-3	-	TGTGCCAGCAGCCCTGTACTAGCGGGAGCAGGAGATACGCAGTATTTT	CASSPVLAGAGDTQYF
TRBD1	TRBV6-5	TRBJ1-1	-	TGTGCCAGCAGGGACAGGGGAGGGAACACTGAAGCTTTCTTT	CASRDRGGNTEAFF
TRBD1	TRBV6-5	TRBJ1-2	few	TGTGCCAGCAGAATTACAGGGGCCTATGGCTACACCTTC	CASRITGAYGYTF
-	TRBV10-3	TRBJ1-4	-	TGTGCCATCAGTGAAATGGGGGGAGCTAATGAAAAACTGTTTTTT	CAISEMGGANEKLFF
-	TRBV5-4	TRBJ2-6	-	TGTGCCAGCAGCTTTTACAGGGCTACTGGGGCCAACGTCCTGACTTTC	CASSFYRATGANVLTF
-	TRBV5-1	TRBJ2-2	-	TGCGCCAGCACTGAAAACAGGATGAACACCGGGGAGCTGTTTTTT	CASTENRMNTGELFF
TRBD1	TRBV7-2	TRBJ1-2	-	TGTGCCAGCAGCTTATTTCAGGGGGCGGATGGCTACACCTTC	CASSLFQGADGYTF
-	TRBV3-1/TRBV3-2	TRBJ2-5	-	TGTGCCAGCAGCCCCACCCGGGCGGGGGAGACCCAGTACTTC	CASSPTRAGETQYF
TRBD1	TRBV19	TRBJ1-1	-	TGTGCCAGTAGGGGGACAGGGAAGAACACTGAAGCTTTCTTT	CASRGTGKNTEAFF
-	TRBV28	TRBJ1-4	-	TGTGCCAGCGTGAGAGGGGGGGATGGAGAAAAACTGTTTTTT	CASVRGGDGEKLFF
TRBD1	TRBV27	TRBJ1-6	-	TGTGCCAGCAGCCTGACAGGGATTCTGAATTCACCCCTCCACTTT	CASSLTGILNSPLHF
TRBD2	TRBV7-3	TRBJ2-2	-	TGTGCCAGTCGGGGGGAATTGAACACCGGGGAGCTGTTTTTT	CASRGELNTGELFF
TRBD1	TRBV11-3	TRBJ2-7	-	TGTGCCAGCAGCTTAAGGGACAGGGTCGGCGAGCAGTACTTC	CASSLRDRVGEQYF
TRBD1	TRBV6-5	TRBJ1-5	few	TGTGCCAGCGGCTTAGGGACAGGGAGACAGCCCCAGCATTTT	CASGLGTGRQPQHF
-	TRBV24-1	TRBJ1-3	-	TGTGCCACCAGGGCCAAGACAGGCATCGAAGGCATATATTTT	CATRAKTGIEGIYF
-	TRBV19	TRBJ2-3	-	TGTGCCAGTTCCTCAGTGGGGCTGTTCACAGATACGCAGTATTTT	CASSSVGLFTDTQYF
TRBD2	TRBV4-3	TRBJ2-5	-	TGCGCCAGCAGCCAGGGACTAGCGGGGGTCGAGACCCAGTACTTC	CASSQGLAGVETQYF
TRBD1	TRBV5-1	TRBJ2-7	-	TGCGCCAGCAGCTTGGGGGACAGGGGCTCCTACGAGCAGTACTTC	CASSLGDRGSYEQYF
-	TRBV10-3	TRBJ2-7	-	TGTGCCATCAGTGAGTCGACATCCTACGAGCAGTACTTC	CAISESTSYEQYF
-	TRBV6-5	TRBJ2-3	-	TGTGCCAGCACTACAGGGAAGGAGCCAGATACGCAGTATTTT	CASTTGKEPDTQYF
-	TRBV6-6	TRBJ1-4	once	TGTGCCAGCAGCCTGGGACTTCTAACCTCCTTGTTTTTT	CASSLGLLTSLFF
-	TRBV27	TRBJ1-1	-	TGTGCCAGCAGTCCGGGGACACCGAACACTGAAGCTTTCTTT	CASSPGTPNTEAFF
-	TRBV2	TRBJ2-5	-	TGTGCCAACGGGTACCAAGAGACCCAGTACTTC	CANGYQETQYF
TRBD1	TRBV27	TRBJ1-6	-	TGTGCCAGCAGTGACGGGACAGGGGGCTTCAATTCACCCCTCCACTTT	CASSDGTGGFNSPLHF
TRBD2	TRBV2	TRBJ2-5	-	TGTGCCAGCAGTGAACTAGCGGGCATGAGTCAGACCCAGTACTTC	CASSELAGMSQTQYF
TRBD1	TRBV7-6	TRBJ2-2	-	TGTGCCAGCAGCCGAGACAGGGGGGTGACCGGGGAGCTGTTTTTT	CASSRDRGVTGELFF
-	TRBV6-5	TRBJ1-6	-	TGTGCCAGCAGTCGGGGGGAAAACACACCCCTCCACTTT	CASSRGENTPLHF
TRBD1	TRBV5-4	TRBJ2-7	-	TGTGCCAGCAGCTTGGGAGGGACAGGGGCAAACGAGCAGTACTTC	CASSLGGTGANEQYF
-	TRBV30	TRBJ1-2	-	TGTGCCTGGAGTGAGAACCGGGACTCAGGCTACACCTTC	CAWSENRDSGYTF
-	TRBV13	TRBJ1-3	-	TGTGCCAGCAGCTCTACAGGGTCCTCTGGAAACACCATATATTTT	CASSSTGSSGNTIYF
-	TRBV27	TRBJ2-1	-	TGTGCCAGCAGTTTACCCCTCACCGCGCACTCCTACAATGAGCAGTTCTTC	CASSLPLTAHSYNEQFF
-	TRBV1	TRBJ2-2	-	TGCACCAGCAGCCAAGATACACGGGACAGAAACACCGGGGAGCTGTTTTTT	CTSSQDTRDRNTGELFF
-	TRBV7-9	TRBJ1-1	-	TGTGCCAGCATCGGGTCTGGAGGCACTGAAGCTTTCTTT	CASIGSGGTEAFF